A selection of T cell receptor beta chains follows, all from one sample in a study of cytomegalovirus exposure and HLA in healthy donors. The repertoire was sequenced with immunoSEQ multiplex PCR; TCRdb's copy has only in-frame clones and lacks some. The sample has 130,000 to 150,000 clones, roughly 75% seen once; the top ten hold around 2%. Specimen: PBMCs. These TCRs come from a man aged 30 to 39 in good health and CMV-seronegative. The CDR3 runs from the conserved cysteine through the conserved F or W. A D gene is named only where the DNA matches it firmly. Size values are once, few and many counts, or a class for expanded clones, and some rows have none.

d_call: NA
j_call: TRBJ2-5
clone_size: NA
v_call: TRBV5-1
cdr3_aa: CASSLARDPIPETQYF
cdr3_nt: TGCGCCAGCAGCTTGGCGCGGGACCCTATCCCGGAGACCCAGTACTTC

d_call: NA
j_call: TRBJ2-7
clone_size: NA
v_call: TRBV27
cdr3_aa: CASSLDRSSYEQYF
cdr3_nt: TGTGCCAGCAGTTTAGACAGAAGCTCCTACGAGCAGTACTTC

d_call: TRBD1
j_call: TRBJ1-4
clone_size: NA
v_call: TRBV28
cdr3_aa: CASSVTGRSEKLFF
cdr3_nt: TGTGCCAGCAGCGTGACAGGGCGAAGTGAAAAACTGTTTTTT

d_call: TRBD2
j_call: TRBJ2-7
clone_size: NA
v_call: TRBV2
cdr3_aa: CASTRVAGPHEQYF
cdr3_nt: TGTGCCAGCACGAGGGTAGCGGGCCCCCACGAGCAGTACTTC

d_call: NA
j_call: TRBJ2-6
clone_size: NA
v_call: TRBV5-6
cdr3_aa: CASSFEDGSVSGANVLTF
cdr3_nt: TGTGCCAGCAGCTTTGAGGATGGCTCGGTCTCTGGGGCCAACGTCCTGACTTTC

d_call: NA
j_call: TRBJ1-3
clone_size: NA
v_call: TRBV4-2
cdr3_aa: CASSQDRGIYF
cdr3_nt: TGTGCCAGCAGCCAAGACAGAGGGATATATTTT

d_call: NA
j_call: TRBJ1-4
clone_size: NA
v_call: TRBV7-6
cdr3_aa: CASSLTGPTTNEKLFF
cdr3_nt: TGTGCCAGCAGCTTAACAGGGCCTACAACTAATGAAAAACTGTTTTTT

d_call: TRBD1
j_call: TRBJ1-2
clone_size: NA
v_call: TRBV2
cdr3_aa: CASKDPGQGSGGGYTF
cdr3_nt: TGTGCCAGCAAAGACCCGGGACAGGGTTCCGGGGGGGGCTACACCTTC

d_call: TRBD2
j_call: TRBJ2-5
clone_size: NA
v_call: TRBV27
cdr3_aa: CASRGLAGLQETQYF
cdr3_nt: TGTGCCAGCAGGGGACTAGCGGGACTCCAAGAGACCCAGTACTTC

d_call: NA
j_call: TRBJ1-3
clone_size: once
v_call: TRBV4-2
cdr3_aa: CASSQDRSGAGNTIYF
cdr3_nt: TGTGCCAGCAGCCAAGATAGATCAGGGGCGGGAAACACCATATATTTT

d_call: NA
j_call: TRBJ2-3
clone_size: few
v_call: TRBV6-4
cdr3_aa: CASSDVWRKEGTDTQYF
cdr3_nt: TGTGCCAGCAGTGATGTCTGGCGGAAGGAGGGGACAGATACGCAGTATTTT

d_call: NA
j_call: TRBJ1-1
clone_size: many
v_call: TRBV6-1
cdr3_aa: CASSDSSYTEAFF
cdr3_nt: TGTGCCAGCAGTGATTCCAGTTACACTGAAGCTTTCTTT

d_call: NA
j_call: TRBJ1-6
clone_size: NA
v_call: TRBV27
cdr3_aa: CASRTGSSYNSPLHF
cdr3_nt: TGTGCCAGCAGGACCGGGTCCTCCTATAATTCACCCCTCCACTTT

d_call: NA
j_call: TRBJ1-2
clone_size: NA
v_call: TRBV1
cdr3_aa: CTSSQDETGGGGYGYTF
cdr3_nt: TGCACCAGCAGCCAAGATGAAACAGGGGGCGGCGGCTATGGCTACACCTTC

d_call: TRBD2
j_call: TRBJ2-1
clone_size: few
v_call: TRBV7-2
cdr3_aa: CASNLAGGPNLNEQFF
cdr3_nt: TGTGCCAGCAACTTAGCGGGGGGGCCTAACCTCAATGAGCAGTTCTTC

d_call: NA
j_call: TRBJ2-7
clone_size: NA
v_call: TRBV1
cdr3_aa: CTSSQAARLAGVYEQYF
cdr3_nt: TGCACCAGCAGCCAAGCTGCCCGACTAGCGGGGGTTTACGAGCAGTACTTC

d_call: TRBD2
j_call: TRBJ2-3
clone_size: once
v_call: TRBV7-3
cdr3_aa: CASSLGLAGGDTQYF
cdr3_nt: TGTGCCAGCAGCTTAGGGCTAGCGGGAGGGGATACGCAGTATTTT

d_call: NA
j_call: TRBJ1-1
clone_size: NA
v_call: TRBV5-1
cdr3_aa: CASSLNQGPTEAFF
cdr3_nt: TGCGCCAGCAGCTTGAATCAGGGGCCCACTGAAGCTTTCTTT

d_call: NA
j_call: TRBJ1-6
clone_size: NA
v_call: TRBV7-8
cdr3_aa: CASNIGTHNSPLHF
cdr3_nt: TGTGCCAGCAACATAGGGACACATAATTCACCCCTCCACTTT

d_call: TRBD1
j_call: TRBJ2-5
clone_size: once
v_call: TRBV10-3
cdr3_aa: CAISEPDRAQETQYF
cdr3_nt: TGTGCCATCAGTGAACCCGACAGGGCGCAAGAGACCCAGTACTTC

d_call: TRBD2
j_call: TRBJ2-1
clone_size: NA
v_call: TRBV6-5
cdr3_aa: CASSYSTGLGRNEQFF
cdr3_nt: TGTGCCAGCAGTTACTCGACTGGACTAGGTAGGAATGAGCAGTTCTTC

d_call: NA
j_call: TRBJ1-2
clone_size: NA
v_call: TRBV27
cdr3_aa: CASSLSPTIEGYTF
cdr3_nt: TGTGCCAGCAGTTTATCCCCTACCATTGAGGGCTACACCTTC

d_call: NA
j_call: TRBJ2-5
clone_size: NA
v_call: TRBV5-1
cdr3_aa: CASSLKETQYF
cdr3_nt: TGCGCCAGCAGCCTAAAGGAGACCCAGTACTTC

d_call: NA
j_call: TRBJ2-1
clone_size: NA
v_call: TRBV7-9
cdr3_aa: CASSLDPGNEQFF
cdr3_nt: TGTGCCAGCAGCTTAGATCCGGGAAATGAGCAGTTCTTC

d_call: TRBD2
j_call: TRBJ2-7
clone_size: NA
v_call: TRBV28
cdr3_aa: CASSSSLTSGHRGGPYEQYF
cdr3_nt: TGTGCCAGCAGTTCATCCCTGACTAGCGGCCACCGCGGAGGACCCTACGAGCAGTACTTC

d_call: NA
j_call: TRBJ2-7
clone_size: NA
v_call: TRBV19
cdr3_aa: CASSMGTDYEQYF
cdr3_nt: TGTGCCAGTAGTATGGGCACAGACTACGAGCAGTACTTC

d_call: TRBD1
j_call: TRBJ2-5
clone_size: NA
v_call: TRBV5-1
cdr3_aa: CASSLRQGGETQYF
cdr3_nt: TGCGCCAGCAGCCTACGACAGGGTGGGGAGACCCAGTACTTC

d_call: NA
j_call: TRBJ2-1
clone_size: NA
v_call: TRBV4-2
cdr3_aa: CASSHQYNEQFF
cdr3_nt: TGTGCCAGCAGCCACCAATACAATGAGCAGTTCTTC

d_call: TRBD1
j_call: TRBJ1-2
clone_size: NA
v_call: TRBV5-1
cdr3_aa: CASSPLFDRGDNYGYTF
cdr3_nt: TGCGCCAGCAGCCCACTCTTTGACAGGGGAGACAACTATGGCTACACCTTC

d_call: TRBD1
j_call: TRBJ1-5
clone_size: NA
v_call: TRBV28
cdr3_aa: CASSYRDRPNQPQHF
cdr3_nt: TGTGCCAGCAGTTACCGGGACAGGCCTAATCAGCCCCAGCATTTT

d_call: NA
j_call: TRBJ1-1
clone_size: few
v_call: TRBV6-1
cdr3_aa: CASSEQGFGAEAFF
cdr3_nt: TGTGCCAGCAGTGAACAGGGATTTGGAGCTGAAGCTTTCTTT

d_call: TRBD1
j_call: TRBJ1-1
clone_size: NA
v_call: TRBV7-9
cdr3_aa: CASSLLGTGGEAFF
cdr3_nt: TGTGCCAGCAGCTTGCTGGGGACAGGGGGTGAAGCTTTCTTT

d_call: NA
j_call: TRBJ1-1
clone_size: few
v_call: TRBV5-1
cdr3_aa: CASSLGQKNTEAFF
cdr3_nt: TGCGCCAGCAGCTTAGGACAGAAAAACACTGAAGCTTTCTTT

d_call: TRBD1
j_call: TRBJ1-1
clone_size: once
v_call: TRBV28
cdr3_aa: CASTSLGRGDTEAFF
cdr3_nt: TGTGCCAGCACTTCCCTGGGCAGGGGGGACACTGAAGCTTTCTTT

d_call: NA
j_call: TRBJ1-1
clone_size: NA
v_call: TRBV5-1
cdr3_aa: CASSLEGAGSNTEAFF
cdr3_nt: TGCGCCAGCAGCTTGGAGGGTGCAGGGTCGAACACTGAAGCTTTCTTT

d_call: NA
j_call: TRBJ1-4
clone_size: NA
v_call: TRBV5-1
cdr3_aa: CASSLGKREKLFF
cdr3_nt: TGCGCCAGCAGCTTGGGGAAGCGTGAAAAACTGTTTTTT

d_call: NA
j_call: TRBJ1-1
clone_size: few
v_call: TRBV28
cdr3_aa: CASKITQQNTEAFF
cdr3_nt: TGTGCCAGCAAAATCACACAACAGAACACTGAAGCTTTCTTT

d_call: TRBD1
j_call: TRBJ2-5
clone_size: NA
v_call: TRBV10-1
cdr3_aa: CASSEKVRQGETQYF
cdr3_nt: TGCGCCAGCAGTGAGAAGGTCCGACAGGGGGAGACCCAGTACTTC

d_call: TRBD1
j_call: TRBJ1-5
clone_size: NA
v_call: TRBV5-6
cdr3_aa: CASSSRGFSNQPQHF
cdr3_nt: TGTGCCAGCAGTTCCAGGGGGTTTAGTAATCAGCCCCAGCATTTT

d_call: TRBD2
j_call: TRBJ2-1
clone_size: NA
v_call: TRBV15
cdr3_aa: CATSRGTSGDYNEQFF
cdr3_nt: TGTGCCACCAGCAGAGGGACTAGCGGGGACTACAATGAGCAGTTCTTC

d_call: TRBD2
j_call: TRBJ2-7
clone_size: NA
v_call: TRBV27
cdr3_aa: CASSLGSSGGEQYF
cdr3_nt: TGTGCCAGCAGTTTAGGTTCCAGCGGGGGGGAGCAGTACTTC

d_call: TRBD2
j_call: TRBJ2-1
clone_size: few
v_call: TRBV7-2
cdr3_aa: CASSLGGTSGRFLEQFF
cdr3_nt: TGTGCCAGCAGCTTAGGTGGAACTAGCGGGAGGTTTTTGGAGCAGTTCTTC

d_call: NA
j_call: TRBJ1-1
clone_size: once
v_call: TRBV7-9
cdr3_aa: CASTLPGLPEAFF
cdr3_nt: TGTGCCAGCACCCTTCCGGGGTTACCTGAAGCTTTCTTT

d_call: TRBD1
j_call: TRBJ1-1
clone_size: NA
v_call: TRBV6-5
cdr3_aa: CASRGTGPNTEAFF
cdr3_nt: TGTGCCAGCAGGGGGACAGGCCCCAACACTGAAGCTTTCTTT

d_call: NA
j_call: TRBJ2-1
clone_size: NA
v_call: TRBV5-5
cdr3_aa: CASSYWGHEQFF
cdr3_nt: TGTGCCAGCAGCTACTGGGGGCATGAGCAGTTCTTC

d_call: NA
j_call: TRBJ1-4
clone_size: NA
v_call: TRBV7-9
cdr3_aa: CASSRTEGNEKLFF
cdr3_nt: TGTGCCAGCAGCCGGACAGAAGGAAATGAAAAACTGTTTTTT

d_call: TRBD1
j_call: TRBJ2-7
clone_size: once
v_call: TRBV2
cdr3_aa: CASSRQGSSYEQYF
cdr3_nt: TGTGCCAGCAGTAGACAGGGGAGCTCCTACGAGCAGTACTTC

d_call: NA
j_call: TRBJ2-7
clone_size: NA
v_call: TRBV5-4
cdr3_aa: CASSAGSRRNEQYF
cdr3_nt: TGTGCCAGCAGCGCAGGGTCCCGTCGGAACGAGCAGTACTTC

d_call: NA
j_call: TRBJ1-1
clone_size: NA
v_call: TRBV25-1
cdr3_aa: CASSLLTGGGYTEAFF
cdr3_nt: TGTGCCAGTAGTCTCCTAACTGGGGGAGGGTACACTGAAGCTTTCTTT

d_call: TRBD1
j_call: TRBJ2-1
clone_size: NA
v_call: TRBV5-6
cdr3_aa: CASSPDRGIYNEQFF
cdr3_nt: TGTGCCAGCAGCCCGGACAGGGGGATCTACAATGAGCAGTTCTTC

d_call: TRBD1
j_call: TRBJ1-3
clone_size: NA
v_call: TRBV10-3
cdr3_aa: CAISESDRRPGNTIYF
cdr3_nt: TGTGCCATCAGTGAGTCGGACAGGAGGCCTGGAAACACCATATATTTT

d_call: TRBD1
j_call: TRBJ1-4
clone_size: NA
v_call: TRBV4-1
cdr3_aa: CASSQDTGTGTNEKLFF
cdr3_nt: TGCGCCAGCAGCCAAGACACCGGGACAGGGACTAATGAAAAACTGTTTTTT

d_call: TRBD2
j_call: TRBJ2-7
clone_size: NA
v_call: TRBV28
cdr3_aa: CASSSGLAGVSYEQYF
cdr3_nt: TGTGCCAGCAGTTCGGGACTAGCGGGAGTCTCCTACGAGCAGTACTTC